This is a list of T cell receptor beta chains from one sample in a study. TCRdb re-called the multiplex PCR reads through MiXCR, storing one row per CDR3 protein. Of about 1,000 distinct CDR3 sequences in the sample, roughly 6% were seen once. The sequenced material came from naive CD4+ T cells sorted from blood. All receptors derive from a female donor with breast cancer. Each CDR3 is given with its conserved first and last residue. Fields, in order: V gene, clone size, CDR3 protein. The size field is filled for only some rows; it gives once, few, many or a size class.

TRBV12-3/TRBV12-4	large	CASSLSMAAQTNYGYTF
TRBV12-3/TRBV12-4	medium-sized	CASSLAGALGYGYTF
TRBV12-3/TRBV12-4	medium-sized	CASSLAGYTF
TRBV12-3/TRBV12-4	NA	CASLGTGPNYGYTF
TRBV12-3/TRBV12-4	NA	CASSPGPYGYTF
TRBV12-3/TRBV12-4	many	CASSPAGQRADYGYTF
TRBV12-3/TRBV12-4	medium-sized	CASSFGVASYGYTF
TRBV12-3/TRBV12-4	medium-sized	CASGDRATATNYGYTF
TRBV12-3/TRBV12-4	medium-sized	CASSPSQSGGYTF
TRBV12-3/TRBV12-4	medium-sized	CASSEAPDYGYTF
TRBV12-3/TRBV12-4	medium-sized	CASSPTGVVRGYTF
TRBV12-3/TRBV12-4	NA	CASSTRDPFNYGYTF
TRBV12-3/TRBV12-4	large	CASSGPPGLPSGGYTF
TRBV12-3/TRBV12-4	many	CASSLSGVNYGYTF
TRBV12-3/TRBV12-4	once	CASRTSDRAANYGYTF
TRBV12-3/TRBV12-4	medium-sized	CASSLARQRNYGYTF
TRBV12-3/TRBV12-4	large	CASSNRARPHGYTF
TRBV12-3/TRBV12-4	medium-sized	CASSPRTSWNGYTF
TRBV12-3/TRBV12-4	medium-sized	CASTPRESSGYTF
TRBV12-3/TRBV12-4	large	CASSLTGTGYGYTF
TRBV12-3/TRBV12-4	large	CASSPTGVASGYTF
TRBV12-3/TRBV12-4	large	CASSSSSAGQGSNGYTF
TRBV12-3/TRBV12-4	medium-sized	CATRSSAGNYGYTF
TRBV12-3/TRBV12-4	large	CASSPAGRYGYTF
TRBV12-3/TRBV12-4	many	CASSLGAHRNYGYTF
TRBV12-3/TRBV12-4	large	CASSQMRDSGTTF
TRBV12-3/TRBV12-4	large	CASSPAEGAAAGYTF
TRBV12-3/TRBV12-4	many	CASSLDRTNYGYTF
TRBV12-3/TRBV12-4	medium-sized	CASRDRERIFF
TRBV12-3/TRBV12-4	medium-sized	CASSLLGSYGYTF
TRBV12-3/TRBV12-4	once	CASSRDRADGYTF
TRBV12-3/TRBV12-4	medium-sized	CASSTTGTYGYTF
TRBV12-3/TRBV12-4	medium-sized	CASSLRDSNYGYTF
TRBV12-3/TRBV12-4	large	CASSPRRWGWGYTF
TRBV12-3/TRBV12-4	medium-sized	CASSFHPGIYGYTF
TRBV12-3/TRBV12-4	large	CASSPGQANPGYTF
TRBV12-3/TRBV12-4	medium-sized	CASSSSAPRGYTF
TRBV12-3/TRBV12-4	large	CASSRWALYGYTF
TRBV12-3/TRBV12-4	medium-sized	CASSRRQGNYGYTF
TRBV12-3/TRBV12-4	large	CASSLRGDYGYTF
TRBV12-3/TRBV12-4	medium-sized	CASRLDRNYGYTF
TRBV12-3/TRBV12-4	NA	CASSLTGTGVGYTF
TRBV12-3/TRBV12-4	medium-sized	CASSLAHGYTF
TRBV12-3/TRBV12-4	medium-sized	CASSLRRGYGYTF
TRBV12-3/TRBV12-4	medium-sized	CASSLGGANYGYTF
TRBV12-3/TRBV12-4	medium-sized	CASSRDRDAFGYTF
TRBV12-3/TRBV12-4	large	CASSKGSYGYTF